Listed below are T cell receptor beta chains from one sample, sequenced in a study of blood T cell repertoires in COVID-19. TCRdb's table, derived via immunoSEQ multiplex PCR, lists solely in-frame clones and lacks some. The data contain just under 250,000 clones, roughly 86% of them singletons. Input material: peripheral blood. These receptors all stem from a woman under 40 who had recovered from COVID-19. Both conserved end residues are part of each CDR3. Fields, in order: J gene, V gene, D gene, clone size, CDR3 DNA, CDR3 protein. A D gene is named only where the DNA matches it firmly. For some rows the clone size is stated as once, few or many, or as a class when expanded; others skip it.

J: TRBJ2-5; V: TRBV3-1/TRBV3-2; D: -; size: -; DNA: TGTGCCAGCAGCCAAGATACCCGGGATCTGGTGACCCAGTACTTC; CDR3: CASSQDTRDLVTQYF
J: TRBJ1-5; V: TRBV19; D: -; size: once; DNA: TGTGCCAGTAGCGCGGGGGGTCAGCCCCAGCATTTT; CDR3: CASSAGGQPQHF
J: TRBJ1-5; V: TRBV6-2/TRBV6-3; D: -; size: -; DNA: TGTGCCAGCAGTTACTGGAGGGGAATGGGCAATCAGCCCCAGCATTTT; CDR3: CASSYWRGMGNQPQHF
J: TRBJ2-2; V: TRBV4-2; D: -; size: -; DNA: TGTGCCAGCAGCTTAAACACAGGGCGTCCGAACACCGGGGAGCTGTTTTTT; CDR3: CASSLNTGRPNTGELFF
J: TRBJ1-4; V: TRBV19; D: TRBD1; size: -; DNA: TGTGCCAGTACCCTATCGACAGGGGCACCTAATGAAAAACTGTTTTTT; CDR3: CASTLSTGAPNEKLFF
J: TRBJ2-1; V: TRBV9; D: -; size: -; DNA: TGTGCCAGCAGCGTAGGGAGCGGAACCTACAATGAGCAGTTCTTC; CDR3: CASSVGSGTYNEQFF
J: TRBJ2-5; V: TRBV5-1; D: -; size: few; DNA: TGCGCCAGCAGCAAATCTGGGCAGGGGCAAGAGACCCAGTACTTC; CDR3: CASSKSGQGQETQYF
J: TRBJ1-5; V: TRBV27; D: -; size: few; DNA: TGTGCCAGCAGTTTAGGCCGTGCTCAGCCCCAGCATTTT; CDR3: CASSLGRAQPQHF
J: TRBJ2-1; V: TRBV27; D: TRBD2; size: once; DNA: TGTGCCAGCATTCCCTCGTGGGCGGGGGTATCCTACAATGAGCAGTTCTTC; CDR3: CASIPSWAGVSYNEQFF
J: TRBJ2-7; V: TRBV9; D: -; size: -; DNA: TGTGCCAGCAGCCGCTCGCCCTCCAGGAACGAGCAGTACTTC; CDR3: CASSRSPSRNEQYF
J: TRBJ2-5; V: TRBV15; D: TRBD2; size: once; DNA: TGTGCCACCAGCAGAGATCAGCGGGGGGGCGAAGAGACCCAGTACTTC; CDR3: CATSRDQRGGEETQYF
J: TRBJ2-7; V: TRBV12-5; D: TRBD2; size: -; DNA: TGTGCTAGTGGAACAGACCTAGCGGGGGCTCACTCCTACGAGCAGTACTTC; CDR3: CASGTDLAGAHSYEQYF
J: TRBJ2-7; V: TRBV5-8; D: -; size: -; DNA: TGTGCCAGCCGAGGAGGGATCGAGCAGTACTTC; CDR3: CASRGGIEQYF
J: TRBJ2-2; V: TRBV4-2; D: TRBD1; size: -; DNA: TGTGCCAGCAGCCAAGATTGGGACAGGAACACCGGGGAGCTGTTTTTT; CDR3: CASSQDWDRNTGELFF
J: TRBJ1-5; V: TRBV19; D: -; size: -; DNA: TGTGCCAGTAGTATAACAGCGGACCAGCCCCAGCATTTT; CDR3: CASSITADQPQHF
J: TRBJ1-2; V: TRBV11-2; D: -; size: -; DNA: TGTGCCAGCAGTGCGGGACGTACTAACTATGGCTACACCTTC; CDR3: CASSAGRTNYGYTF
J: TRBJ1-6; V: TRBV7-2; D: -; size: -; DNA: TGTGCCAGCAGCTTAGCCCAAGGGGGATCCCTCCACTTT; CDR3: CASSLAQGGSLHF
J: TRBJ2-7; V: TRBV5-1; D: -; size: -; DNA: TGCGCCAGCAGCTTGGGTGTACAGGGTGTCAACGAGCAGTACTTC; CDR3: CASSLGVQGVNEQYF
J: TRBJ1-6; V: TRBV6-5; D: -; size: -; DNA: TGTGCCAGCAGTTCCCGGGACGGCGGGGGGGTGTTATCCCTCCACTTT; CDR3: CASSSRDGGGVLSLHF
J: TRBJ2-1; V: TRBV4-2; D: -; size: -; DNA: TGTGCCAGCAGGGGGCCCTCCTACAATGAGCAGTTCTTC; CDR3: CASRGPSYNEQFF
J: TRBJ2-5; V: TRBV6-1; D: -; size: -; DNA: TGTGCCAGCAGTGAACGACAGGTCCGGAGGGAGACCCAGTACTTC; CDR3: CASSERQVRRETQYF
J: TRBJ2-7; V: TRBV4-1; D: TRBD1; size: few; DNA: TGCGCCAGCAGCCAAGAAACCGGGACAGGGGCCTACGAGCAGTACTTC; CDR3: CASSQETGTGAYEQYF
J: TRBJ1-5; V: TRBV6-2/TRBV6-3; D: -; size: -; DNA: TGTGCCAGCAGTTACTCGGGGCAGGGTATTAATCAGCCCCAGCATTTT; CDR3: CASSYSGQGINQPQHF
J: TRBJ1-3; V: TRBV2; D: -; size: -; DNA: TGTGCCAGCAGTGAAAATTGGGGGCGCCTCGGAAACACCATATATTTT; CDR3: CASSENWGRLGNTIYF
J: TRBJ1-5; V: TRBV7-9; D: -; size: -; DNA: TGTGCCAGCAGTGACGACAGTTCGAGCAATCAGCCCCAGCATTTT; CDR3: CASSDDSSSNQPQHF
J: TRBJ1-2; V: TRBV27; D: -; size: -; DNA: TGTGCCACCTTGGGACAATCCGCTAACTATGGCTACACCTTC; CDR3: CATLGQSANYGYTF
J: TRBJ2-5; V: TRBV2; D: TRBD1; size: -; DNA: TGTGCCAGCAGGCAGGGGGCCGAGACCCAGTACTTC; CDR3: CASRQGAETQYF